This is a list of T cell receptor beta chains from one sample in a study of blood T cell repertoires in COVID-19. The method was immunoSEQ multiplex PCR; TCRdb's version includes in-frame clones alone and lacks a portion of them. This table has 120,000 to 150,000 clones, approximately 80% appearing once. Sequenced material: peripheral blood. Receptors were obtained from a human donor in a cohort sampled during active COVID-19. Both conserved end residues are part of each CDR3. Fields, in order: V gene, CDR3 protein.

TRBV5-4 CASSLLSWDRNTEAFF
TRBV5-5 CASSPVGGMIIDTQYF
TRBV12-3/TRBV12-4 CASSLGGYEQFF
TRBV4-1 CASSLPGTNDGYTF
TRBV10-3 CAISESTRNTEAFF
TRBV5-5 CASSLGPGGPYSNQPQHF
TRBV7-2 CASGVGGLAGGPRTGELFF
TRBV5-6 CASSQPPPGTGMETQYF
TRBV27 CASSLYGTQGAGGYTF
TRBV7-3 CASSLMGQANYGYTF
TRBV4-2 CASSQREGAGGGEQYF
TRBV5-4 CASSHDGGSSGNTIYF
TRBV6-5 CASSPGGGTEAFF
TRBV5-5 CASSITGAMNTEAFF